This record concerns one TCR beta chain sequence. Antigen: not known. The protocol was immunoSEQ multiplex PCR, while the TCRdb copy is restricted to in-frame clones and leaves out a portion. This sample has 11,000 or so clones, with 75% found just once. The CDR3 loop spans 13 amino acids. Germline V gene data show CDR1 as MDHEN and CDR2 as SYDVKM. The sample is drawn from a study of PD-1 blockade in classical Hodgkin lymphoma. All patients relapsed after autologous stem cell transplantation, and brentuximab vedotin exposure varied. Study conclusions and caveats: The CD4+ diversity rise by C4D1 was clearest in complete responders.

Here the sequenced sample was peripheral blood mononuclear cells (PBMCs), taken at baseline. V and J are TRBV28 and TRBJ2-5; the D is unclear. The end of the DNA fits TRBJ2-7 better, so the J call may be wrong. The clonotype was recovered from a human donor with classical Hodgkin lymphoma. The CDR3 coding sequence is TGTGCCAGCAGCTGGACCGTCCCCTACGAGCAGTACTTC. Its protein product is CASSWTVPYEQYF.